Below are 27 T cell receptor beta chains sequenced from a single sample in a study of identical twins. Via MiXCR, TCRdb re-called the 5' RACE reads, giving one row per CDR3 protein. There are about 690,000 distinct CDR3 sequences in the sample; approximately 22% occur only once, and around 4.4% lies in the top ten. These data also featured in a second study, about T cells expressing NK-cell markers.

The sequencing sample was made of PBMCs. These receptors all stem from a woman between 18 and 29 years old in good health.

As to this clonotype: A read error may explain this, as a much larger clone is one base away. This sequence joins TRBV29-1 and TRBJ2-1, with 9 positions matching TRBD2. Germline lookup yields CDR1 SQVTM and CDR2 ANQGSEA. The CDR3 contains 11 residues. The chain's CDR3 is CNGSRGGEQFF. The DNA for the CDR3 is TGCAACGGATCGCGGGGGGGTGAGCAGTTCTTC.

The V and J genes are TRBV20-1 and TRBJ2-7, with 11 nucleotides matching TRBD2. V shed 3 bases, J shed 4 bases, and the junction held 11 bases outside the gene matches. Germline V gene data show CDR1 as DFQATT and CDR2 as SNEGSKA (reference sequence). The CDR3 totals 16 residues. The CDR3 DNA reads as TGCAGTGCTAGGAGTCAGACTAGCGGGGAAAAGTACGAGCAGTACTTC. Translation: CSARSQTSGEKYEQYF.

CDR3 sequence: CASSRDIEYTEAFF. CDR3 sequence (DNA): TGTGCCAGCAGTCGAGACATAGAGTACACTGAAGCTTTCTTT. The rearrangement joins TRBV11-3 to TRBJ1-1; D unclear. Germline V gives CDR1 SGHNT, CDR2 YENEEA. The CDR3 has 14 amino acids. The V and J ends lost 6 bases and 3 bases respectively, with 14 bases between them.

This clonotype came up many times. The gene calls are TRBV29-1 and TRBJ2-7; D remains unclear. Germline values: CDR1 SQVTM, CDR2 ANQGSEA. The V gene lost 0 bases and the J gene lost 4 bases, with 7 bases spanning the gap. The CDR3 is 12 residues long. The CDR3 region has the DNA TGCAGCGTTGAAGATCGATTTTACGAGCAGTACTTC. It translates to CSVEDRFYEQYF.

This clonotype was detected a few times. The V and J genes are TRBV5-1 and TRBJ2-5, with unresolved D. V lost 4 bases, J lost 2 bases, and 12 bases lay in between. Germline assignment: CDR1 SGHRS and CDR2 YFSETQ. The CDR3 is 14 amino acids. CDR3 coding DNA: TGCGCCAGCAGCCCGTCCACAGTTCAAGAGACCCAGTACTTC. Translation: CASSPSTVQETQYF.

The V gene is TRBV7-2, the J gene TRBJ2-6; possibly TRBD1 for D (5 bases). The V end lost 6 bases, the J end lost 1 base, and 10 bases lay between the germline ends. Germline CDR1 and CDR2: SGHTA and FQGNSA. The length of the CDR3 is 15 residues. For the CDR3, the DNA is TGTGCCAGCAGGTACACAGGTTCTGGGGCCAACGTCCTGACTTTC. It specifies CASRYTGSGANVLTF.

This clonotype came up a few times. The chain has TRBV7-2 and TRBJ2-5; D tentatively reads TRBD1 or TRBD2 (5 bases each). V was clipped by 5 bases and J by 5 bases, with 18 bases between them. Germline V gives CDR1 SGHTA, CDR2 FQGNSA. This CDR3 is 15 amino acids long. The CDR3 region has the DNA TGTGCCAGCAGCCCTAGTAGGGGAGATGTGGAGACCCAGTACTTC. This encodes CASSPSRGDVETQYF. Full variable domain (rest looked up from reference TRBV7-2 and TRBJ2-5): GAGVSQSPSNKVTEKGKDVELRCDPISGHTALYWYRQSLGQGLEFLIYFQGNSAPDKSGLPSDRFSAERTGGSVSTLTIQRTQQEDSAVYLCASSPSRGDVETQYFGPGTRLLVL.

The CDR3 nucleotides are TGTGCCAGCTCAGGCAGTACCTACGCAGATACGCAGTATTTT. It is translated as CASSGSTYADTQYF. V gene TRBV7-2 combines with J gene TRBJ2-3, with no clear D. CDR1 is SGHTA and CDR2 is FQGNSA in the germline V gene. V gave up 8 bases and J gave up 4 bases, with 16 bases separating them. CDR3 length equals 14 residues.

CDR3 DNA sequence: TGTGCCAGCAGTTTTTGGGAGCAGCCCCAGCATTTT. It yields the protein CASSFWEQPQHF. This chain joins TRBV12-3 or TRBV12-4 and TRBJ1-5; D remains unclear. V was shortened by 3 bases and J by 7 bases, with 7 bases between the two germline ends. This CDR3 has 12 amino acids.

The chain couples TRBV13 to TRBJ2-7; 7 nucleotides align to TRBD2. CDR3 length equals 16 residues. V lost 5 bases and J lost 0; bases outside the gene matches: 10. CDR1 and CDR2 from the germline V gene are PRHDT and FYEKMQ (reference sequence). DNA for the CDR3: TGTGCCAGCAGCACTGGGGCTAGCGGTCCCTCCTACGAGCAGTACTTC. Translating it yields CASSTGASGPSYEQYF.

The V call is TRBV5-1, the J call TRBJ2-3; 9 bases match TRBD2. CDR3 length equals 16 residues. V shed 0 bases and J 2 bases; nucleotides not matched to a gene: 4. Germline assignment: CDR1 SGHRS and CDR2 YFSETQ. The CDR3 loop is CASSLALAGNTDTQYF. The CDR3 DNA follows: TGCGCCAGCAGCTTGGCCCTAGCGGGAAACACAGATACGCAGTATTTT. The full variable domain, rest sourced from reference TRBV5-1 and TRBJ2-3, is KAGVTQTPRYLIKTRGQQVTLSCSPISGHRSVSWYQQTPGQGLQFLFEYFSETQRNKGNFPGRFSGRQFSNSRSEMNVSTLELGDSALYLCASSLALAGNTDTQYFGPGTRLTVL.

A single count supports this clonotype. The DNA of the CDR3 is TGTGCCAGCAGCTTTGGCAGGAGTAGCACAGATACGCAGTATTTT. It codes for CASSFGRSSTDTQYF. The J gene is TRBJ2-3, the V gene TRBV7-6; D gene ambiguous. The germline V and J ends were trimmed by 3 bases and 0 bases, with 10 bases remaining between them. CDR1 and CDR2 (germline): SGHVS, FNYEAQ. The CDR3 is 15 amino acids.

This clonotype was picked up a small number of times. The chain recombines TRBV4-2 with TRBJ2-7; D assignment may be TRBD1 or TRBD2 (5 bases each). Germline values: CDR1 LGHNA, CDR2 YNFKEQ. The CDR3 sequence is 15 residues long. Between the trimmed V and J ends, which lost 0 bases and 5 bases, there was a span of 14 bases. CDR3 residues: CASSQDPGAGNEQYF. The CDR3 bases are TGTGCCAGCAGCCAAGATCCCGGGGCCGGAAACGAGCAGTACTTC.

V is TRBV7-6 and J is TRBJ2-3, with D unresolved. CDR3 length equals 14 residues. Trimming took 4 bases from V and 0 from J, leaving 8 bases between them. Germline V gene sequence: CDR1 SGHVS, CDR2 FNYEAQ. Written as DNA, the CDR3 is TGTGCCAGCAGCTCCACAACTAGCACAGATACGCAGTATTTT. Its protein product is CASSSTTSTDTQYF.

J is TRBJ2-1 and V is TRBV10-3; no definite D call. Germline lookup yields CDR1 ENHRY and CDR2 SYGVKD. The CDR3 sequence is 12 residues long. Trimming shortened V by 6 bases and J by 5 bases, and 8 bases separated the two germline ends. This chain's CDR3 is CAIRETNNEQFF. The CDR3 bases are TGTGCCATCAGGGAGACGAACAATGAGCAGTTCTTC.

The rearrangement joins TRBV10-3 to TRBJ2-3, with 8 bases lining up with TRBD1. Germline CDR1 ENHRY, CDR2 SYGVKD. The CDR3 sequence is 15 residues long. With 5 bases clipped from V and 1 base from J, the junction kept 5 bases outside the gene matches. The CDR3 region has the DNA TGTGCCATCAGTACCTCCAGGGGGCGCACAGATACGCAGTATTTT. Its protein is CAISTSRGRTDTQYF.

The chain couples TRBV5-1 to TRBJ1-2; tentative D call: TRBD1 (6 bases). Trimming took 3 bases from V and 7 from J, leaving 13 bases between them. The V gene's germline CDR1 is SGHRS and CDR2 YFSETQ. This CDR3 region has 13 residues. The CDR3: CASSSSGEGGYTF. The CDR3 nucleotides read TGCGCCAGCAGCTCCTCAGGGGAAGGTGGCTACACCTTC.

In its sample, this clonotype was seen a few times. The rearrangement uses TRBV15 and TRBJ2-7; the D is unclear. This CDR3 region has 13 residues. The germline CDR1 and CDR2 sequences are LNHNV and YYDKDF (reference sequence). V was trimmed by 0 bases and J by 3 bases, leaving 6 bases between them. The CDR3 coding sequence is TGTGCCACCAGCAGAGATCCCAACTACGAGCAGTACTTC. Residues: CATSRDPNYEQYF.

The chain carries TRBV5-1 and TRBJ2-1, with 9 bases identical to TRBD2. The CDR3 totals 18 residues. The V and J ends lost 5 bases and 10 bases, in that order; junction bases with no gene match: 22. Germline V lookup: CDR1 SGHRS, CDR2 YFSETQ. Here the CDR3 DNA reads TGCGCCAGCAGGACCGGGACTAGCTTCATCAACATCCATCACGAGCAGTTCTTC. It translates to CASRTGTSFINIHHEQFF.

This clonotype turned up a few times. This chain uses TRBV20-1 with TRBJ2-1, with 7 bases that match TRBD2. J was trimmed by 1 base and V by 2 bases; bases with no gene match: 17. This CDR3 contains 19 residues. Germline V lookup: CDR1 DFQATT, CDR2 SNEGSKA (reference sequence). This CDR3 is CSARQPAGVGHPSYNEQFF. In DNA form, the CDR3 reads TGCAGTGCTAGACAACCCGCGGGAGTAGGACATCCGTCCTACAATGAGCAGTTCTTC.

The chain links TRBV20-1 to TRBJ2-1; D not certain. Germline assignment: CDR1 DFQATT and CDR2 SNEGSKA (reference sequence). Trimming shortened V by 3 bases and J by 8 bases, and 17 bases separated the two germline ends. This CDR3 is built from 14 residues. CDR3 sequence (DNA): TGCAGTGCTAGGGGCGGTCGACCGCCCGATGAGCAGTTCTTC. It translates to CSARGGRPPDEQFF.

This clonotype has at least ten counts. The CDR3 sequence is CASSQEGGLASNIQYF. In nucleotides, the CDR3 is TGCGCCAGCAGCCAAGAAGGAGGACTAGCTTCAAACATTCAGTACTTC. The chain carries TRBV4-3 and TRBJ2-4; the match to TRBD2 covers 8 bases. Unmatched junction bases numbered 7, after V lost 0 bases and J lost 6 bases. This CDR3 is built from 16 residues. CDR1 and CDR2 from the germline V gene are LGHNA and YSLEER.

The chain has TRBV7-2 and TRBJ1-1; D is uncertain. V gave up 0 bases and J gave up 11 bases, with 16 bases separating them. CDR1 and CDR2 (germline): SGHTA, FQGNSA. This CDR3 has 14 amino acids. CDR3 protein: CASSLARADMDAFF. DNA for the CDR3: TGTGCCAGCAGCTTAGCAAGGGCCGACATGGACGCTTTCTTT. The variable domain in full, with the rest retrieved from reference TRBV7-2 and TRBJ1-1, is GAGVSQSPSNKVTEKGKDVELRCDPISGHTALYWYRQSLGQGLEFLIYFQGNSAPDKSGLPSDRFSAERTGGSVSTLTIQRTQQEDSAVYLCASSLARADMDAFFGQGTRLTVV.

This clonotype was observed a handful of times. The chain employs TRBV20-1 and TRBJ2-5; D unclear. The CDR3 consists of 13 residues. Germline V gene lookup returns CDR1 DFQATT and CDR2 SNEGSKA (reference sequence). With 5 bases removed from V and 1 base from J, the gap between germline ends came to 11 bases. CDR3 nucleotides: TGCAGTGCTTCCGCCCAGTCCCAAGAGACCCAGTACTTC. The encoded protein is CSASAQSQETQYF.

The chain combines TRBV6-5 with TRBJ2-3, with 8 nucleotides matching TRBD1. The CDR3 spans 16 residues. CDR1 and CDR2 from the germline V gene are MNHEY and SVGAGI. Trimming took 1 base from V and 5 from J; bases not matched to a gene: 8. The CDR3 nucleotides are TGTGCCAGCAGTTACTTATCCGGGACAGGCATAGATACGCAGTATTTT. This translates into CASSYLSGTGIDTQYF.

This clonotype was observed a handful of times. V usage is TRBV12-3 or TRBV12-4 and J usage is TRBJ1-2; D is possibly TRBD1 (5 bases). The CDR3 is 15 amino acids. V was trimmed by 5 bases and J by 4 bases, leaving 17 bases between them. Here the CDR3 reads CASSMAGGRSYGYTF. The CDR3 bases are TGTGCCAGCAGTATGGCCGGGGGGAGAAGCTATGGCTACACCTTC.

V usage is TRBV20-1 and J usage is TRBJ2-7; D not certain. Per the germline V gene, CDR1 is DFQATT and CDR2 is SNEGSKA (reference sequence). This CDR3 region has 13 residues. The ends were cut back, 3 bases at V and 0 bases at J, with 9 bases in the middle. The DNA of the CDR3 is TGCAGTGCTAGTGGTGGCGGCTCCTACGAGCAGTACTTC. The encoded protein is CSASGGGSYEQYF.